This T cell receptor (beta chain) was found in a study of cytomegalovirus exposure and HLA in healthy donors. A remark on this clone: The antigen remains unidentified.

Deletions cut 0 bases from V and 3 bases from J, with 7 bases between. Per the germline V gene, CDR1 is SGDLS and CDR2 is YYNGEE. This CDR3 has 13 residues. General study points: Associated with HLA alleles at 0.05 false discovery rate in a later analysis were about 17,000 TCR beta sequences. A later analysis showed TCR association rates differing by HLA locus, peaking at DRB1 and lowest at HLA-C. It was reported that the classifier diagnosed cytomegalovirus status with high specificity and sensitivity in both the original and validation cohorts.

PCR employed 60 Vbeta and 13 Jbeta primers. Under the authors' procedure: Later work found 80 million or so unique TCR beta chains, with some 11 million shared. The data were produced by immunoSEQ multiplex PCR, yet TCRdb's version contains in-frame clones alone and is incomplete. V, J and clone size are those of that table, while D and trimming were read from the DNA. The sample has hundreds of thousands of clones; approximately 82% are singletons. The sequencing input was PBMCs. The genes are TRBV9 and TRBJ2-7; D remains ambiguous. The clonotype originates from a male donor in good health and CMV-seronegative. CDR3 sequence: CASSVGQNYEQYF. The CDR3 bases are TGTGCCAGCAGCGTAGGGCAGAACTACGAGCAGTACTTC.